The rows below give T cell receptor beta chains drawn from one sample of a study of blood T cell repertoires in COVID-19. The protocol was immunoSEQ multiplex PCR, while the TCRdb copy is restricted to in-frame clones and leaves out a portion. The sample records around 95,000 clones, around four fifths being singletons. Input material: peripheral blood. These receptors originate from a man aged 50-59 years with active or convalescent COVID-19. Both conserved end residues are part of each CDR3. A D gene is named only where the DNA matches it firmly. Clone size is not always given. Where it is, it says once, few, many or a class for expanded clones.

v_call	d_call	j_call	clone_size	cdr3_aa	cdr3_nt
TRBV24-1	TRBD1	TRBJ2-1	.	CATSSTDRGREQFF	TGTGCCACCAGCTCAACTGACAGGGGCCGGGAGCAGTTCTTC
TRBV7-3	.	TRBJ1-1	.	CASSQNQGTEAFF	TGTGCCAGCAGCCAAAATCAGGGGACTGAAGCTTTCTTT
TRBV7-2	TRBD2	TRBJ2-3	.	CASSLRLAPTQYF	TGTGCCAGCAGCCTTCGACTAGCGCCTACGCAGTATTTT
TRBV3-1/TRBV3-2	.	TRBJ2-5	many	CASSQETQGRKTQYF	TGTGCCAGCAGCCAAGAAACCCAGGGTCGCAAGACCCAGTACTTC
TRBV11-2	.	TRBJ1-5	.	CASSLTDYQPQHF	TGTGCCAGCAGCTTGACGGACTATCAGCCCCAGCATTTT
TRBV24-1	.	TRBJ1-1	.	CATSEGRGGQGTEAFF	TGTGCCACCAGTGAGGGACGAGGGGGTCAGGGCACTGAAGCTTTCTTT
TRBV20-1	.	TRBJ2-5	few	CSAHRETQYF	TGCAGTGCCCACAGAGAGACCCAGTACTTC
TRBV2	TRBD1	TRBJ1-5	.	CASSRQGLNQPQHF	TGTGCCAGCAGTCGACAGGGGTTGAATCAGCCCCAGCATTTT
TRBV24-1	TRBD1	TRBJ2-7	.	CATSDLSGTGVYEQYF	TGTGCCACCAGTGATTTGTCTGGGACAGGAGTGTACGAGCAGTACTTC
TRBV7-3	TRBD1	TRBJ2-3	.	CASSSPGQGGDTQYF	TGTGCCAGCAGCTCGCCGGGACAGGGGGGAGATACGCAGTATTTT
TRBV5-1	TRBD1	TRBJ2-1	.	CASSSGDSSYNEQFF	TGCGCCAGCAGCAGTGGGGACAGCTCCTACAATGAGCAGTTCTTC
TRBV11-2	.	TRBJ2-1	.	CATSGGQFNEQFF	TGTGCCACTTCGGGGGGCCAGTTCAATGAGCAGTTCTTC
TRBV7-9	.	TRBJ1-5	.	CASSLGGAEPQHF	TGTGCCAGCAGCTTAGGGGGCGCGGAGCCCCAGCATTTT
TRBV3-1/TRBV3-2	.	TRBJ2-7	.	CASSQRVTSYEQYF	TGTGCCAGCAGCCAAAGAGTTACCTCCTACGAGCAGTACTTC
TRBV7-9	.	TRBJ1-2	.	CAGPFGGTLSGYTF	TGTGCCGGACCTTTCGGGGGGACGCTCAGTGGCTACACCTTC
TRBV18	.	TRBJ2-5	few	CASSTLGTQETQYF	TGTGCCAGCTCAACCCTGGGGACACAAGAGACCCAGTACTTC
TRBV5-6	.	TRBJ2-1	.	CASSLFPGDSYNEQFF	TGTGCCAGCAGCTTGTTCCCGGGGGACTCTTACAATGAGCAGTTCTTC
TRBV11-3	.	TRBJ2-7	once	CASSLGRGAYEQYF	TGTGCCAGCAGCTTAGGCAGGGGCGCTTACGAGCAGTACTTC
TRBV6-5	TRBD2	TRBJ2-5	.	CASNLAGVSKTQYF	TGTGCCTCCAATCTAGCGGGAGTATCGAAGACCCAGTACTTC
TRBV11-2	TRBD1	TRBJ2-7	.	CASSLGQGREQYF	TGTGCCAGCAGCTTAGGACAGGGCAGGGAGCAGTACTTC
TRBV13	.	TRBJ2-3	medium-sized	CASSPSGSYSTDTQYF	TGTGCCAGCAGCCCCAGTGGTAGCTATAGCACAGATACGCAGTATTTT
TRBV10-3	TRBD2	TRBJ2-4	.	CATSEGLAGEAKNIQYF	TGTGCCACCTCCGAGGGACTAGCGGGAGAAGCCAAAAACATTCAGTACTTC
TRBV2	TRBD2	TRBJ2-3	few	CASRGFSGSTADTQYF	TGTGCCAGCAGAGGGTTTAGCGGGAGTACCGCAGATACGCAGTATTTT
TRBV5-1	TRBD1	TRBJ2-5	.	CASSWGDRSGETQYF	TGCGCCAGCAGCTGGGGGGACAGGTCGGGCGAGACCCAGTACTTC
TRBV19	TRBD2	TRBJ2-7	.	CASSIRLAGGTYEQYF	TGTGCCAGTAGTATCAGGCTAGCGGGAGGGACCTACGAGCAGTACTTC
TRBV2	TRBD2	TRBJ2-1	once	CASSEGLASGRLGNEQFF	TGTGCCAGCAGTGAAGGGCTGGCTAGCGGGAGGCTAGGAAATGAGCAGTTCTTC
TRBV6-4	TRBD2	TRBJ2-1	.	CASSDGTKDEQFF	TGTGCCAGCAGTGACGGGACTAAGGATGAGCAGTTCTTC
TRBV2	TRBD2	TRBJ2-2	few	CASLGEGTGELFF	TGTGCCAGCTTGGGGGAGGGCACCGGGGAGCTGTTTTTT
TRBV5-1	TRBD2	TRBJ2-3	.	CASSKTSTESDTQYF	TGCGCCAGCTCGAAGACTAGCACAGAATCAGATACGCAGTATTTT
TRBV29-1	.	TRBJ2-6	.	CSVLAAGTHATGANVLTF	TGCAGCGTTTTGGCAGCCGGGACACACGCAACTGGGGCCAACGTCCTGACTTTC
TRBV5-4	TRBD2	TRBJ2-3	.	CASSRAGVTDTQYF	TGTGCCAGCAGCAGAGCGGGAGTTACAGATACGCAGTATTTT